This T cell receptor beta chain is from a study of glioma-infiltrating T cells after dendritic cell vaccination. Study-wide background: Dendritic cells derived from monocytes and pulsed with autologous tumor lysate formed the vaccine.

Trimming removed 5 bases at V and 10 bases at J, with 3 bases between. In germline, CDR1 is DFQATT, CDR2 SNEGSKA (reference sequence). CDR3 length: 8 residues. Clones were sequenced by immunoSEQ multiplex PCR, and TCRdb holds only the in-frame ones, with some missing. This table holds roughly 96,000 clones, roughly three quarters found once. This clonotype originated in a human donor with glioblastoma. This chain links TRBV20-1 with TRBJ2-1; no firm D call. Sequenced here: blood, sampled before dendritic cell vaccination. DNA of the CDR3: TGCAGTGCTCGGGAGCAGTTCTTC. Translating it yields CSAREQFF.